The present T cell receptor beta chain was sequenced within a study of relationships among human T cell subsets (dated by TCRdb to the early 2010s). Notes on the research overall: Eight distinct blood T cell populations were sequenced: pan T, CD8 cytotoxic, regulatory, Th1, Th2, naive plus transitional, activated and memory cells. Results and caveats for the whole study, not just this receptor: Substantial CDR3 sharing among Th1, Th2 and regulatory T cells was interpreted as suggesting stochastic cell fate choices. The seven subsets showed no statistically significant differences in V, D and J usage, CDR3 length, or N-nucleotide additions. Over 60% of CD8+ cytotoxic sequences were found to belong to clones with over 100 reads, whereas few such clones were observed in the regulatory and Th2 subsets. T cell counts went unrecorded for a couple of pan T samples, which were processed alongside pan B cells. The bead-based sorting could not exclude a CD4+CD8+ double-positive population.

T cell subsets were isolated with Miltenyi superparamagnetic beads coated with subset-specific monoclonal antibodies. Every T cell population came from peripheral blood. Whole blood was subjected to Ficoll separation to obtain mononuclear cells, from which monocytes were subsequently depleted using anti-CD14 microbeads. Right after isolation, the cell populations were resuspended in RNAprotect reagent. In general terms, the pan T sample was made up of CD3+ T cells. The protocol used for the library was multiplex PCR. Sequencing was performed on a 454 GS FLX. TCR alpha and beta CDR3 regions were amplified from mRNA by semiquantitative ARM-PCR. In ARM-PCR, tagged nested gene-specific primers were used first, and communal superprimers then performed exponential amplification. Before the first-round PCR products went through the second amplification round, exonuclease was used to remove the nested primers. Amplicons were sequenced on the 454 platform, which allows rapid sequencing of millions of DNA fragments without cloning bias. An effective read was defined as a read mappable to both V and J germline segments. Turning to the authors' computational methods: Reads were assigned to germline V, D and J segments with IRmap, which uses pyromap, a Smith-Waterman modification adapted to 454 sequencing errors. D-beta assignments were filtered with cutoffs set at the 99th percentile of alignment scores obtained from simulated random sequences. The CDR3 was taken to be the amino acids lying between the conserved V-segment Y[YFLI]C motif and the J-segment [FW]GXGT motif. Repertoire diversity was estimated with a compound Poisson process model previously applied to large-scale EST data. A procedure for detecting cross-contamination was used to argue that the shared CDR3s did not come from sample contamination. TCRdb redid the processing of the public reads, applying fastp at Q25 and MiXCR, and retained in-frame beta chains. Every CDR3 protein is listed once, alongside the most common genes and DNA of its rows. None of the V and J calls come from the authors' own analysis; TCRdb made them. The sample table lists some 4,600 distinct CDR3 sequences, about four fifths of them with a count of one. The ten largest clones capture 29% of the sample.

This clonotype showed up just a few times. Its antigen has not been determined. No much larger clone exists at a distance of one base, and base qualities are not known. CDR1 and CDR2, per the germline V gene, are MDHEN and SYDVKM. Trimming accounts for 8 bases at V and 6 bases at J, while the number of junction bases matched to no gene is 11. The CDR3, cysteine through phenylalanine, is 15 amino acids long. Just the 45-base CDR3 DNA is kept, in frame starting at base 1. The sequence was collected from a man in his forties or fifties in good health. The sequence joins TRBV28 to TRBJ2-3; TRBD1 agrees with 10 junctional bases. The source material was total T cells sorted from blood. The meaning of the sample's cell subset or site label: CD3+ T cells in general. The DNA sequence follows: TGTGCCAGCGGGACAGGGGCAAAAGCGTGGGATACGCAGTATTTT. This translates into CASGTGAKAWDTQYF.